This TCR beta chain was identified during a study of brain metastases from non-small cell lung cancer. Study-wide results and caveats: T-cell infiltration was lower in brain metastases than primaries (P < 0.001). Metastases had sparse T cells but largely shared repertoires with primaries. In roughly 64% of brain metastases, T-cell clones were expanded compared with matched primary tumors.

The method was immunoSEQ multiplex PCR; TCRdb's version includes in-frame clones alone and lacks a portion of them. The profile shows 3,500 to 5,500 clones, around 83% of them singletons. Germline CDR1 MNHEY, CDR2 SVGAGI. With 5 bases clipped from V and 3 bases from J, the junction kept 3 bases outside the gene matches. CDR3 length equals 13 residues. This clone ranks as large. Its antigen is undetermined. This clonotype was obtained from a donor at least 40 years old with non-small cell lung cancer. This chain links TRBV6-5 with TRBJ1-2; 7 bases align to TRBD1. The sequenced sample was primary lung tumor tissue. CDR3 sequence reads: CASSPGGDYGYTF. CDR3 DNA: TGTGCCAGCAGTCCAGGGGGGGACTATGGCTACACCTTC.